Listed below are T cell receptor beta chains from one sample, sequenced in a study of technical replicates of blood from a handful of donors. Sequencing used immunoSEQ multiplex PCR; TCRdb keeps in-frame clones, though not all of them. This sample yields tens of thousands of clones, of which under 99% are seen a single time; approximately 0.2% belongs to the top ten. Sequenced sample: T cells isolated from PBMCs. All receptors derive from a human donor in good health. Each CDR3 is given with its conserved first and last residue. Each record gives: V gene, J gene, D gene, clone size, CDR3 DNA, CDR3 protein. A D gene is named only where the DNA matches it firmly. A row's size may be missing; if present it is once, few, many or a size class.

TRBV6-6	TRBJ2-2	.	.	TGTGCCAGCAGTTACCCCGAGGGTATGAGTTCCGGGGAGCTGTTTTTT	CASSYPEGMSSGELFF
TRBV28	TRBJ1-2	.	.	TGTGCCAGCAGTTTATCCGGTTTCAAGACAGCGGAGGGTGACTATGGCTACACCTTC	CASSLSGFKTAEGDYGYTF
TRBV4-1	TRBJ2-3	.	.	TGCGCCAGCAGCCAACCAGGACAGAACACAGATACGCAGTATTTT	CASSQPGQNTDTQYF
TRBV7-9	TRBJ2-3	.	.	TGTGCCAGCAGCTTAGCGCTCACAGGGATCACAGATACGCAGTATTTT	CASSLALTGITDTQYF
TRBV4-2	TRBJ1-2	TRBD1	.	TGTGCCAGCAGCCATCAATTAACGACAGGGGATGGCTACACCTTC	CASSHQLTTGDGYTF
TRBV4-3	TRBJ1-1	.	.	TGCGCCAGCAGCAGGGGAGGGGACACTGAAGCTTTCTTT	CASSRGGDTEAFF
TRBV15	TRBJ2-7	TRBD2	.	TGTGCCACCAGCAGAGATCCGGGGGGCTACGAGCAGTACTTC	CATSRDPGGYEQYF
TRBV28	TRBJ2-7	TRBD1	.	TGTGCCAGCAGGCCAGGCGGACAGGGATCTCTCGAGCAGTACTTC	CASRPGGQGSLEQYF
TRBV29-1	TRBJ2-3	.	.	TGCAGCGTTGATTATACAGATACGCAGTATTTT	CSVDYTDTQYF
TRBV7-2	TRBJ2-5	TRBD2	.	TGTGCCAGCAGTAATATTAGGACTAGCGGGAAGGATGGGACCCAGTACTTC	CASSNIRTSGKDGTQYF
TRBV19	TRBJ2-1	TRBD2	.	TGTGCCAGTAGTATTACCCCGAGCGGGATCCCTCGGGACAATGAGCAGTTCTTC	CASSITPSGIPRDNEQFF
TRBV19	TRBJ2-5	.	.	TGTGCCAGTAGTATTTCGCGGGACCCTCAAGAGACCCAGTACTTC	CASSISRDPQETQYF
TRBV6-1	TRBJ1-1	TRBD1	.	TGTGCCACCGCGACAGGGCGGGACACTGAAGCTTTCTTT	CATATGRDTEAFF
TRBV7-8	TRBJ1-3	.	.	TGTGCCAGCAGCTTACTGGCAGGGACTGGAAACACCATATATTTT	CASSLLAGTGNTIYF
TRBV2	TRBJ2-1	TRBD2	.	TGTGCCAGCCTGGCCATGCCCGGGACTAGAGCCTACAATGAGCAGTTCTTC	CASLAMPGTRAYNEQFF
TRBV28	TRBJ2-3	TRBD2	.	TGTGCCAGCAGCATACCGGGACTAGCTAAATTAAATACGCAGTATTTT	CASSIPGLAKLNTQYF
TRBV15	TRBJ2-7	TRBD1	.	TGTGCCACCAGGTCGGGGACAGGGGTGATCTACGAGCAGTACTTC	CATRSGTGVIYEQYF
TRBV4-2	TRBJ1-3	TRBD1	.	TGTGCCAGCAGCCAAGTGGGGACAGGGGGAGTCTTGGGAAACACCATATATTTT	CASSQVGTGGVLGNTIYF
TRBV6-1	TRBJ2-1	TRBD1	.	TGTGCCAGCAGCCTGGACAGGGGTAAGTTGGATGAGCAGTTCTTC	CASSLDRGKLDEQFF
TRBV11-2	TRBJ2-3	.	.	TGTGCCAGCAGCCAGGGGCCAGGGGGCACAGATACGCAGTATTTT	CASSQGPGGTDTQYF
TRBV10-3	TRBJ1-2	.	once	TGTGCCACGAACAACAAAGCTAACTATGGCTACACCTTC	CATNNKANYGYTF
TRBV5-6	TRBJ1-2	TRBD1	.	TGTGCCAGCAGCACACAGGGGCTCGCTAACTATGGCTACACCTTC	CASSTQGLANYGYTF
TRBV5-6	TRBJ1-5	TRBD1	.	TGTGCCAGCAGCTTTGGACAGGGGTTGCAGCCCCAGCATTTT	CASSFGQGLQPQHF
TRBV13	TRBJ2-3	TRBD2	.	TGTGCCAGCAGCGCAACCCCTAGCGGGAGGGCCGGAAATACGCAGTATTTT	CASSATPSGRAGNTQYF
TRBV30	TRBJ2-1	TRBD2	.	TGTGCCTGGACGCAGCTAGCGGGATTTAAGAATGAGCAGTTCTTC	CAWTQLAGFKNEQFF
TRBV2	TRBJ2-2	.	.	TGTGCCAGCAGGGATGACGCGGACACCGGGGAGCTGTTTTTT	CASRDDADTGELFF
TRBV28	TRBJ1-2	.	.	TGTGCCAGCAGTTTAGGGGGACATATACTTAACTATGGCTACACCTTC	CASSLGGHILNYGYTF
TRBV9	TRBJ2-7	.	.	TGTGCCAGCAGCGTGGGGTCCGGAGCGGCAAGCTCCTACGAGCAGTACTTC	CASSVGSGAASSYEQYF
TRBV18	TRBJ2-5	.	.	TGTGCCAGCTCAGCTACTCAAGAGACCCAGTACTTC	CASSATQETQYF
TRBV11-1	TRBJ2-1	.	.	TGTGCCAGCAGCCGTAGACAGCCGAGCTCCTACAATGAGCAGTTCTTC	CASSRRQPSSYNEQFF
TRBV7-9	TRBJ2-1	TRBD2	.	TGTGCCAGCGGTTCCGGGTTGGGACTAGCGGGGAATGAGCAGTTCTTC	CASGSGLGLAGNEQFF
TRBV21-1	TRBJ1-4	.	.	TGTGCCAGCAGCAAAGCCAAAGGCCAGGGCGAAAAACTGTTTTTT	CASSKAKGQGEKLFF
TRBV27	TRBJ1-4	TRBD1	.	TGTGCCAGCAGTTCGGACAGGCGAAATGAAAAACTGTTTTTT	CASSSDRRNEKLFF
TRBV16	TRBJ1-3	.	.	TGTGCCAGCAGCCAAGTCGGTGGAAACACCATATATTTT	CASSQVGGNTIYF
TRBV19	TRBJ2-3	TRBD2	.	TGTGCCAGTAGTATAGTCCGGACTAGCGGGATGATAGATACGCAGTATTTT	CASSIVRTSGMIDTQYF
TRBV9	TRBJ2-7	.	.	TGTGCCAGCAGCGTAGCCCCCCGTGTAATAGCGACACTACCCTACGAGCAGTACTTC	CASSVAPRVIATLPYEQYF
TRBV4-1	TRBJ1-5	.	.	TGCGCCAGCAGCCAAGCCGGGGGACCTAATCAGCCCCAGCATTTT	CASSQAGGPNQPQHF
TRBV9	TRBJ1-1	TRBD1	.	TGTGCCAGCAGCATTGGGACAGGGAGCACTGAAGCTTTCTTT	CASSIGTGSTEAFF